Detailed here is one TCR beta chain. The sample originates from a study of control samples from healthy donors and cancer patients. Produced via immunoSEQ multiplex PCR; TCRdb's table is partial and in-frame only. This table holds 350,000 to 450,000 clones, around 90% found once. V lost 4 bases to trimming and J lost 5 bases; unmatched junction nucleotides: 4. Germline V gene lookup returns CDR1 SEHNR and CDR2 FQNEAQ (reference sequence). This CDR3 contains 14 residues. Sequenced input: PBMCs. The TCR comes from a man between 40 and 49 years old with head and neck cancer. V usage is TRBV7-9 and J usage is TRBJ2-2; 7 bases match TRBD2. The CDR3 DNA reads TGTGCCAGCAGCTCACTAGCGATTACCGGGGAGCTGTTTTTT. Translated, it gives CASSSLAITGELFF.